The sequence of this TCR beta chain was determined in a study of blood T cell repertoires in COVID-19. Study-wide context: The origin of the acute and convalescent COVID-19 samples was the United States, Italy and Spain.

A few counts support this clone. The trim removed 8 bases at V and 4 bases at J, leaving 10 bases unmatched. The length of the CDR3 is 15 residues. The germline gives CDR1 MNHEY, CDR2 SMNVEV (reference sequence). TCRdb's copy holds only in-frame clones and misses some; the assay was immunoSEQ multiplex PCR. The table records under 200,000 clones, under 90% of them present only once. Cohorts were determined from participant-reported clinical history. The V call is TRBV27, the J call TRBJ2-7; 11 bases line up with TRBD1. The sample comprised PBMCs or T cells enriched from blood (not recorded which). The receptor's source is a woman in her sixties or seventies who had recovered from COVID-19. CDR3 residues: CASRDRGYLGYEQYF. The CDR3 nucleotides read TGTGCCAGCCGGGACAGGGGGTACTTGGGATACGAGCAGTACTTC.